This entry lists 14 T cell receptor beta chains sequenced from one sample in a study of T cell responses to AZD1222 COVID-19 vaccine (dated by TCRdb to the early 2020s). In light of the paper, this sample's time point label describes: baseline before first vaccination. Library preparation was by the immunoSEQ multiplex PCR assay. The immuneACCESS repertoire file appears here via TCRdb, limited to in-frame rearrangements. These files lack a portion of the clones; in checked studies, under half of the deficit traces to unresolved V genes, and the cause of the others is not known. The sample records about 120,000 clones, over 85% of which are singletons. The ten largest clones represent 7% to 8.5% of the sample. The sequencing here drew on peripheral blood, taken on day 0 of AZD1222 vaccination. These receptors were collected from an adult in good health.

The chain couples TRBV27 to TRBJ1-2, with D uncertain. CDR1 MNHEY and CDR2 SMNVEV come from the germline V gene (reference sequence). Trimming took 1 base from V and 6 from J, leaving 9 bases between them. The CDR3 consists of 13 residues. The CDR3 region has the DNA TGTGCCAGCAGTTTATATGGGATCGATGGCTACACCTTC. This codes for CASSLYGIDGYTF.

The V and J genes are TRBV3-1 (or the pseudogene TRBV3-2) and TRBJ2-1; 9 nucleotides agree with TRBD2. Trimming took 4 bases from V and 2 from J; bases not matched to a gene: 6. Per germline, CDR1 LGHDT and CDR2 YNNKEL (reference sequence). This CDR3 has 16 amino acids. The CDR3 here is CASSLGGGRAYNEQFF. CDR3 DNA sequence: TGTGCCAGCAGCCTTGGTGGCGGGAGGGCCTACAATGAGCAGTTCTTC.

There are a few counts of this clone. J is TRBJ2-7 and V is TRBV5-4; D not certain. The V gene's germline CDR1 is SGHNT and CDR2 YYREEE (reference sequence). The CDR3 is 14 residues long. The V and J ends lost 0 bases and 2 bases respectively, with 9 bases between them. For the CDR3, the DNA is TGTGCCAGCAGCTTGGAGCAGGACCCCTACGAGCAGTACTTC. This gives the protein CASSLEQDPYEQYF.

The chain uses TRBV3-1 (or the pseudogene TRBV3-2) and TRBJ2-1; 9 bases are shared with TRBD2. CDR1 is LGHDT, CDR2 YNNKEL, per germline (reference sequence). The CDR3 is 17 residues long. Germline trimming cut 4 bases from V and 5 bases from J; bases unmatched to any gene: 12. The CDR3 DNA is TGTGCCAGCAGCCCTCAGCTAACTAGCGGGCCCCACAATGAGCAGTTCTTC. Amino acids: CASSPQLTSGPHNEQFF.

This clone was recorded only once. This chain uses TRBV2 with TRBJ1-2; D remains ambiguous. Germline values: CDR1 SNHLY, CDR2 FYNNEI. Trimming removed 6 bases at V and 6 bases at J, with 11 bases between. The CDR3 is made up of 12 amino acids. The CDR3 loop reads CASSATVDGYTF. CDR3 DNA: TGTGCCAGCAGCGCCACAGTGGATGGCTACACCTTC.

V gene TRBV30 combines with J gene TRBJ2-3; perhaps TRBD2 as D (5 bases). Germline CDR1 is GTSNPN and CDR2 is SVGIG (reference sequence). V lost 5 bases to trimming and J lost 6 bases, with 18 bases between them. The CDR3 is 14 residues long. The CDR3, as DNA: TGTGCCTGGGCTCCCTGGGAGATGGGCGATACGCAGTATTTT. This gives the protein CAWAPWEMGDTQYF.

This clone was recorded once. V and J are TRBV1 and TRBJ1-5; TRBD1, the D gene given by the table, was not confirmed from the DNA. TRBV1 is listed as a pseudogene. CDR3 size: 17 residues. The CDR3 region is CTSSHILSTGVEQPQHF. CDR3 coding DNA: TGCACCAGCAGCCACATCCTCTCAACAGGGGTGGAGCAGCCCCAGCATTTT.

The rearrangement uses TRBV29-1 and TRBJ1-2; D remains unclear. The CDR3 extends over 11 amino acids. The germline V gene encodes CDR1 SQVTM and CDR2 ANQGSEA. Trimming left V 3 bases short and J 6 bases short, with 8 bases between. This CDR3 reads CSVEGSDGYTF. For the CDR3, the DNA is TGCAGCGTTGAGGGTTCGGATGGCTACACCTTC.

This chain uses TRBV7-3 with TRBJ2-2; TRBD1 or TRBD2 may be the D gene (5 bases each). Germline CDR1 SGHTA, CDR2 FQGTGA. Trimming removed 5 bases from V and 3 bases from J, with 16 bases in between. The CDR3 runs to 16 residues. CDR3 bases: TGTGCCAGCAGCCGTCGGGACGGCCGGGACACCGGGGAGCTGTTTTTT. It codes for CASSRRDGRDTGELFF.

The gene calls are TRBV3-1 (or the pseudogene TRBV3-2) and TRBJ2-7; the D gene is possibly TRBD1 (6 bases). The CDR3 is 18 amino acids. The V and J ends lost 1 base and 5 bases respectively, with 24 bases between them. Per the germline V gene, CDR1 is LGHDT and CDR2 is YNNKEL (reference sequence). In DNA form, the CDR3 reads TGTGCCAGCAGCCAAGTATCTCTACCCGGCCAGGGGCAGCACGAGCAGTACTTC. Translated, it gives CASSQVSLPGQGQHEQYF.

The CDR3 DNA follows: TGTGCCAGTAGTATAGGGGGGCCTGCGGGCTACACCTTC. Protein sequence: CASSIGGPAGYTF. This sequence joins TRBV19 and TRBJ1-2; D may be TRBD1 (6 bases). The CDR3 loop spans 13 amino acids. In germline, CDR1 is LNHDA, CDR2 SQIVND (reference sequence). The germline V and J ends were trimmed by 1 base and 8 bases, with 11 bases remaining between them.

The rearrangement links TRBV3-1 (or the pseudogene TRBV3-2) to TRBJ2-7; D is undetermined. Germline-derived CDR1 and CDR2 are LGHDT and YNNKEL (reference sequence). The CDR3 covers 12 residues. The V end lost 2 bases, the J end lost 4 bases, and 6 bases lay between the germline ends. The CDR3 bases are TGTGCCAGCAGCCAATTTCAATACGAGCAGTACTTC. This codes for CASSQFQYEQYF.

This sequence joins TRBV4-2 and TRBJ1-1; the D is unclear. Germline V CDR1 and CDR2: LGHNA, YNFKEQ. Trimming removed 0 bases from V and 6 bases from J, with 11 bases in between. CDR3 length: 14 amino acids. The CDR3 region has the DNA TGTGCCAGCAGCCAAGAATGGACGGAACCTGAAGCTTTCTTT. Protein product: CASSQEWTEPEAFF.

This clone turned up a few times. CDR3 coding DNA: TGCAGCGTTGATGCAGGGGGATTCGGGCTAGATGGCTACACCTTC. This sequence encodes CSVDAGGFGLDGYTF. The chain recombines TRBV29-1 with TRBJ1-2, with 7 bases identical to TRBD1. The trim removed 3 bases at V and 6 bases at J, leaving 13 bases unmatched. Germline CDR1 is SQVTM and CDR2 is ANQGSEA. The CDR3 extends over 15 amino acids.